The rows below give T cell receptor beta chains drawn from one sample of a study of blood T cells in healthy people across ages. TCRdb reprocessed the 5' RACE reads via MiXCR and lists one record per CDR3 protein. Here the sample spans around 1,100,000 distinct CDR3 sequences, about two fifths being singletons. Sequenced: blood. The receptors stem from a man between 18 and 29 years old in good health. Each CDR3 is given with its conserved first and last residue. Each record gives: V gene, clone size, D gene, J gene, CDR3 DNA, CDR3 protein. The D gene is left open where the match is weak. Only some rows state a clone size, as once, few, many or a class for expanded clones.

v_gene: TRBV20-1; abundance: NA; d_gene: NA; j_gene: TRBJ2-7; CDR3nt: TGCAGTGCTGGCAGAACCTACGAGCAGTACTTC; CDR3aa: CSAGRTYEQYF
v_gene: TRBV20-1; abundance: NA; d_gene: TRBD2; j_gene: TRBJ2-7; CDR3nt: TGCAGTGCTAGTAGGACTAGCGGGAGGGTAGGCGAGCAGTACTTC; CDR3aa: CSASRTSGRVGEQYF
v_gene: TRBV12-3/TRBV12-4; abundance: NA; d_gene: NA; j_gene: TRBJ1-5; CDR3nt: TGTGCCAGCAGTTTTTCCAGGGACCAGCTCCAGCATTTT; CDR3aa: CASSFSRDQLQHF
v_gene: TRBV27; abundance: NA; d_gene: NA; j_gene: TRBJ1-5; CDR3nt: TGTGCCAGCAGTTTATCGGGCCATAGCAATCAGCCCCAGCATTTT; CDR3aa: CASSLSGHSNQPQHF
v_gene: TRBV12-3/TRBV12-4; abundance: NA; d_gene: NA; j_gene: TRBJ1-1; CDR3nt: TGTGCCAGCAGTTCGGTTCGTAGAGCTTTCTTT; CDR3aa: CASSSVRRAFF
v_gene: TRBV12-3/TRBV12-4; abundance: many; d_gene: NA; j_gene: TRBJ2-3; CDR3nt: TGTGCCAGCAGTTTTGGAACAGTGGGGACAGATACGCAGTATTTT; CDR3aa: CASSFGTVGTDTQYF
v_gene: TRBV9; abundance: NA; d_gene: TRBD1; j_gene: TRBJ2-5; CDR3nt: TGTGCCAGCAGCGTAGCGTCGAGTTCTGGACAGGGACAAGAGACCCAGTACTTC; CDR3aa: CASSVASSSGQGQETQYF
v_gene: TRBV20-1; abundance: few; d_gene: NA; j_gene: TRBJ1-1; CDR3nt: TGCAGTGCTAGTGGGCAGATGAACACTGAAGCTTTCTTT; CDR3aa: CSASGQMNTEAFF
v_gene: TRBV25-1; abundance: NA; d_gene: NA; j_gene: TRBJ2-5; CDR3nt: TGTGCCAGCAGTCACAGGGAGTACCAAGAGACCCAGTACTTC; CDR3aa: CASSHREYQETQYF
v_gene: TRBV14; abundance: NA; d_gene: NA; j_gene: TRBJ1-6; CDR3nt: TGTGCCAGCAGCCAAGACTTGCATTCACCCCTCCACTTT; CDR3aa: CASSQDLHSPLHF
v_gene: TRBV4-3; abundance: many; d_gene: NA; j_gene: TRBJ1-2; CDR3nt: TGCGCCAGCAGCCAAGATAAGGTCCTCTCTGGCTACACCTTC; CDR3aa: CASSQDKVLSGYTF
v_gene: TRBV25-1; abundance: NA; d_gene: NA; j_gene: TRBJ2-1; CDR3nt: TGTGCCAGCAGTGAAATCTCAGGACGGATTAGCTCCTACAATGAGCAGTTCTTC; CDR3aa: CASSEISGRISSYNEQFF
v_gene: TRBV4-3; abundance: many; d_gene: TRBD2; j_gene: TRBJ2-3; CDR3nt: TGCGCCAGCAGCCCAGAGCGGGGATACGGAGATACGCAGTATTTT; CDR3aa: CASSPERGYGDTQYF
v_gene: TRBV24-1; abundance: few; d_gene: NA; j_gene: TRBJ2-1; CDR3nt: TGTGCCACCAGCACGAAACGGGGAGGCTACAATGAGCAGTTCTTC; CDR3aa: CATSTKRGGYNEQFF
v_gene: TRBV5-1; abundance: NA; d_gene: TRBD2; j_gene: TRBJ2-1; CDR3nt: TGCGCCAGCAGCCACCGGACTAGCGGCCTCTACAATGAGCAGTTCTTC; CDR3aa: CASSHRTSGLYNEQFF
v_gene: TRBV20-1; abundance: NA; d_gene: NA; j_gene: TRBJ2-3; CDR3nt: TGCAGTGCTCCAATAAGCGGGTACGCAGATACGCAGTATTTT; CDR3aa: CSAPISGYADTQYF
v_gene: TRBV29-1; abundance: NA; d_gene: NA; j_gene: TRBJ2-4; CDR3nt: TGCAGCGTTACCGGGACGGAACGCGCAAACATTCAGTACTTC; CDR3aa: CSVTGTERANIQYF
v_gene: TRBV12-5; abundance: NA; d_gene: TRBD1; j_gene: TRBJ1-5; CDR3nt: TGTGCTAGTGGTGCGCCGGGACAGGGCCGAAATCAGCCCCAGCATTTT; CDR3aa: CASGAPGQGRNQPQHF
v_gene: TRBV3-1; abundance: few; d_gene: NA; j_gene: TRBJ2-3; CDR3nt: TGTGCCAGCAGCCCCAATACTCGACAGGGCACAGATACGCAGTATTTT; CDR3aa: CASSPNTRQGTDTQYF
v_gene: TRBV6-6; abundance: NA; d_gene: TRBD1; j_gene: TRBJ1-2; CDR3nt: TGTGCCAGCAGTTACTCCGTAGCGACAGGGGCGGGTGATGGCTACACCTTC; CDR3aa: CASSYSVATGAGDGYTF
v_gene: TRBV6-5; abundance: once; d_gene: TRBD2; j_gene: TRBJ2-3; CDR3nt: TGTGCCAGCAGTTCGGGACTAATTCTAAATACGCAGTATTTT; CDR3aa: CASSSGLILNTQYF
v_gene: TRBV29-1; abundance: few; d_gene: NA; j_gene: TRBJ2-1; CDR3nt: TGCAGCGTTGAACAGCACCCAGGTGAGCAGTTCTTC; CDR3aa: CSVEQHPGEQFF
v_gene: TRBV12-3/TRBV12-4; abundance: NA; d_gene: NA; j_gene: TRBJ1-1; CDR3nt: TGTGCCAGCAGTCGCCATTTGGAGGGTGACACTGAAGCTTTCTTT; CDR3aa: CASSRHLEGDTEAFF
v_gene: TRBV20-1; abundance: NA; d_gene: NA; j_gene: TRBJ1-1; CDR3nt: TGCAGTGCTAGGGCCGTCGCTGAAGCTTTCTTT; CDR3aa: CSARAVAEAFF
v_gene: TRBV7-2; abundance: NA; d_gene: NA; j_gene: TRBJ2-2; CDR3nt: TGTGCCAGCAGCTTAGACGGGGGAGCTTTAGGGTTTTTT; CDR3aa: CASSLDGGALGFF
v_gene: TRBV9; abundance: few; d_gene: NA; j_gene: TRBJ2-3; CDR3nt: TGTGCCAGCAGCGTCATGCCCACAGATACGCAGTATTTT; CDR3aa: CASSVMPTDTQYF
v_gene: TRBV7-2; abundance: many; d_gene: NA; j_gene: TRBJ1-2; CDR3nt: TGTGCCAGCAGCTCCCCCGACAACAGGGACGGCTACACCTTC; CDR3aa: CASSSPDNRDGYTF
v_gene: TRBV4-3; abundance: NA; d_gene: NA; j_gene: TRBJ2-2; CDR3nt: TGCGCCAGCAGCCAAGACAGCCCGAACACCAGGGAGCTGTTTTTT; CDR3aa: CASSQDSPNTRELFF
v_gene: TRBV28; abundance: many; d_gene: NA; j_gene: TRBJ1-4; CDR3nt: TGTGCCAGCAGTTTTTGGGACATCGCAACTAATGAAAAACTGTTTTTT; CDR3aa: CASSFWDIATNEKLFF
v_gene: TRBV12-3/TRBV12-4; abundance: NA; d_gene: NA; j_gene: TRBJ2-1; CDR3nt: TGTGCCAGCAGGCGCGGGACTTTAGAGTTCTTC; CDR3aa: CASRRGTLEFF
v_gene: TRBV11-1; abundance: NA; d_gene: TRBD2; j_gene: TRBJ2-5; CDR3nt: TGTGCCAGCAGCGCCTCCGGGACTACGGGGGAGACCCAGTACTTC; CDR3aa: CASSASGTTGETQYF
v_gene: TRBV12-3/TRBV12-4; abundance: NA; d_gene: NA; j_gene: TRBJ2-3; CDR3nt: TGTGCCAGCAGTTTAGCTCTCACCGGGGGTGATACGCAGTATTTT; CDR3aa: CASSLALTGGDTQYF
v_gene: TRBV11-2; abundance: NA; d_gene: NA; j_gene: TRBJ2-5; CDR3nt: TGTGCCAGCAGCTTACAAGGGACCGGGACGGAGACCCAGTACTTC; CDR3aa: CASSLQGTGTETQYF
v_gene: TRBV9; abundance: NA; d_gene: NA; j_gene: TRBJ1-1; CDR3nt: TGTGCCAGCAGCGTAGTTGCGGGGTTGGCCACTGAAGCTTTCTTT; CDR3aa: CASSVVAGLATEAFF
v_gene: TRBV12-3/TRBV12-4; abundance: few; d_gene: TRBD1; j_gene: TRBJ1-4; CDR3nt: TGTGCCAGCAGCCTTCTCCGGGACAGCAATAATGAAAAACTGTTTTTT; CDR3aa: CASSLLRDSNNEKLFF
v_gene: TRBV12-3/TRBV12-4; abundance: many; d_gene: NA; j_gene: TRBJ1-4; CDR3nt: TGTGCCAGCTCACCCACGGGGGCAACTAATGAAAAACTGTTTTTT; CDR3aa: CASSPTGATNEKLFF
v_gene: TRBV30; abundance: NA; d_gene: NA; j_gene: TRBJ2-5; CDR3nt: TGTGCCTGGAGAAATGAGGGGGGGGCCCGAGAGACCCAGTACTTC; CDR3aa: CAWRNEGGARETQYF
v_gene: TRBV12-3/TRBV12-4; abundance: NA; d_gene: NA; j_gene: TRBJ2-4; CDR3nt: TGTGCCAGCAGTTTGTGGCTACCCCAGACGGGTGGAGCCAAAAACATTCAGTACTTC; CDR3aa: CASSLWLPQTGGAKNIQYF
v_gene: TRBV12-5; abundance: once; d_gene: NA; j_gene: TRBJ1-2; CDR3nt: TGTGCTAGTGGTTTGGGTCAATCGGCAGGCAGGCTTAACTATGGCTACACCTTC; CDR3aa: CASGLGQSAGRLNYGYTF
v_gene: TRBV10-3; abundance: NA; d_gene: NA; j_gene: TRBJ1-1; CDR3nt: TGTGCCATCAGTGCCTTACCGGGACAAACGGGGCTGAACACTGAAGCTTTCTTT; CDR3aa: CAISALPGQTGLNTEAFF
v_gene: TRBV6-1; abundance: NA; d_gene: NA; j_gene: TRBJ1-1; CDR3nt: TGTGCCAGCAGTGAACAGGGTCAACCGAGCGAAGCTTTCTTT; CDR3aa: CASSEQGQPSEAFF